These 32 T cell receptor beta chains share one sample of origin, sequenced in a study of shared clonotypes between healthy human individuals. Using immunoSEQ multiplex PCR, the repertoire was profiled, and TCRdb retains in-frame clones only, with some absent. The sample records roughly 700,000 clones, roughly 70% being singletons. The specimen sequenced was memory CD4+ T cells sorted from blood. Noted subset: CD45RA-negative fraction. These receptors all stem from a woman aged 25 to 39 in good health.

V usage is TRBV6-1 and J usage is TRBJ1-1; the match to TRBD1 covers 7 bases. The J segment lost 4 bases and the V segment lost 4 bases, leaving 6 bases of the junction unmatched. The CDR3 totals 14 residues. Germline CDR1 is MNHNS and CDR2 is SASEGT. The CDR3 nucleotides read TGTGCCAGCAGTGTTACAGGGGCCTCCACTGAAGCTTTCTTT. Its protein is CASSVTGASTEAFF.

This clone has more than one count but fewer than ten. The rearrangement joins TRBV6-5 to TRBJ2-6; D gene ambiguous. The CDR3 is made up of 15 amino acids. With 4 bases removed from V and 2 bases from J, the gap between germline ends came to 9 bases. CDR1 is MNHEY and CDR2 is SVGAGI in the germline V gene. CDR3 nucleotides: TGTGCCAGCAGTTGGGGTGCGGCTGGGGCCAACGTCCTGACTTTC. Residues: CASSWGAAGANVLTF.

In the case of this clone: Germline is not matched at one junction end, which may reflect a read error. CDR3 sequence: CASSSAVAGSTSFNEQFF. In nucleotides, the CDR3 is TGTGCCAGCAGTTCCGCAGTAGCGGGTAGTACCTCCTTCAATGAGCAGTTCTTC. The rearrangement uses TRBV28 and TRBJ2-1; 7 bases match TRBD2. The length of the CDR3 is 18 residues. Germline V gene sequence: CDR1 MDHEN, CDR2 SYDVKM.

DNA for the CDR3: TGTGCCAGCAGGCGAAGATGGACGGGGCAAGGAGATACGCAGTATTTT. Its protein product is CASRRRWTGQGDTQYF. The rearrangement joins TRBV7-2 to TRBJ2-3; D may correspond to TRBD1 or TRBD2 (5 bases each). This CDR3 has 16 amino acids. The germline V gene has CDR1 SGHTA and CDR2 FQGNSA. V was shortened by 6 bases and J by 5 bases, with 21 bases between the two germline ends.

The chain is built from TRBV29-1 and TRBJ2-1; 7 bases are a match to TRBD1. Germline V lookup: CDR1 SQVTM, CDR2 ANQGSEA. This CDR3 spans 14 amino acids. V lost 7 bases to trimming and J lost 8 bases; unmatched junction nucleotides: 14. For the CDR3, the DNA is TGCAGCGGAAGACAGGGTTTCAGTTTGGATGAGCAGTTCTTC. This gives the protein CSGRQGFSLDEQFF.

In DNA, the CDR3 is TGTGCCAGCAGTGGTCCAGGGCAAAGCAATCAGCCCCAGCATTTT. This translates into CASSGPGQSNQPQHF. V gene TRBV6-1 combines with J gene TRBJ1-5; tentatively, D is TRBD1 (5 bases). V shed 4 bases and J shed 1 base, with 11 bases lying between them. The CDR3 sequence is 15 residues long. The germline V gene encodes CDR1 MNHNS and CDR2 SASEGT.

This clone appeared once. V is TRBV18 and J is TRBJ1-2; 8 positions agree with TRBD1. Germline trimming cut 6 bases from V and 8 bases from J; bases unmatched to any gene: 5. Germline V CDR1 and CDR2: KGHSH, LQKENI. This CDR3 comprises 12 residues. The CDR3 reads CASSSTGEGYTF. Here the CDR3 DNA reads TGTGCCAGCTCTTCGACAGGGGAGGGCTACACCTTC.

This chain joins TRBV5-4 and TRBJ1-1, with TRBD1 identical over 9 bases. Trimming removed 4 bases from V and 1 base from J; junction bases left unmatched: 11. The CDR3 has 17 amino acids. Germline V gene data show CDR1 as SGHNT and CDR2 as YYREEE (reference sequence). The chain's CDR3 is CASSLQPPGQGNTEAFF. In DNA, the CDR3 is TGTGCCAGCAGCCTCCAACCCCCGGGACAGGGGAACACTGAAGCTTTCTTT.

This chain uses TRBV28 with TRBJ1-2; D is uncertain. Germline CDR1 reads MDHEN; CDR2 reads SYDVKM. The CDR3 is made up of 12 amino acids. Deletions cut 8 bases from V and 8 bases from J, with 15 bases between. The CDR3 sequence: CASGGYRFGYTF. CDR3 in DNA: TGTGCCAGCGGTGGATATCGGTTCGGCTACACCTTC.

The rearrangement joins TRBV7-6 to TRBJ2-3, with TRBD2 identical over 11 bases. Looked up from germline, CDR1 is SGHVS and CDR2 is FNYEAQ. With 5 bases clipped from V and 2 bases from J, the junction kept 6 bases outside the gene matches. The CDR3 runs 16 residues. The DNA of the CDR3 is TGTGCCAGCAGCAAGGGACTAGCGGAAACCACAGATACGCAGTATTTT. Its protein is CASSKGLAETTDTQYF.

The chain combines TRBV19 with TRBJ2-3; 7 bases are a match to TRBD2. CDR3 length equals 17 residues. J lost 1 base, V lost 6 bases, and 13 bases had no gene match. Germline V CDR1 and CDR2: LNHDA, SQIVND (reference sequence). The CDR3 loop is CASSGGSGTSGTDTQYF. For the CDR3, the DNA is TGTGCCAGTAGCGGAGGGAGCGGGACGAGCGGCACAGATACGCAGTATTTT.

The chain recombines TRBV9 with TRBJ1-4; 8 positions agree with TRBD1. Per the germline V gene, CDR1 is SGDLS and CDR2 is YYNGEE. Trimming removed 0 bases from V and 7 bases from J; junction bases left unmatched: 14. This CDR3 spans 18 amino acids. CDR3 protein: CASSVGSRIGDRGEKLFF. The CDR3 DNA reads as TGTGCCAGCAGCGTAGGGTCTCGGATTGGAGACAGGGGTGAAAAACTGTTTTTT. The variable domain in full, with the rest retrieved from reference TRBV9 and TRBJ1-4, is DSGVTQTPKHLITATGQRVTLRCSPRSGDLSVYWYQQSLDQGLQFLIQYYNGEERAKGNILERFSAQQFPDLHSELNLSSLELGDSALYFCASSVGSRIGDRGEKLFFGSGTQLSVL.

This clone was seen more than once but under ten times. The chain combines TRBV12-5 with TRBJ2-7; a possible D gene is TRBD1 (6 bases). Trimming stripped 7 bases from V and 2 bases from J, with 24 bases between. The germline gives CDR1 LGHNT, CDR2 FRNRAP. The CDR3 is made up of 17 amino acids. CDR3 nucleotides: TGTGCTAGTGCCTTAGTAGTTTCCACCGAGGGGGCCTACGAGCAGTACTTC. It codes for CASALVVSTEGAYEQYF.

V and J are TRBV7-2 and TRBJ2-3, with D perhaps matching TRBD1 (6 bases). Trimming removed 0 bases at V and 7 bases at J, with 17 bases between. The CDR3 sequence is 16 residues long. In germline, CDR1 is SGHTA, CDR2 FQGNSA. The chain's CDR3 is CASSLAWTAESYTQYF. The CDR3 DNA reads TGTGCCAGCAGCTTAGCGTGGACAGCCGAATCGTATACGCAGTATTTT. Variable domain in full (rest from reference TRBV7-2 and TRBJ2-3): GAGVSQSPSNKVTEKGKDVELRCDPISGHTALYWYRQSLGQGLEFLIYFQGNSAPDKSGLPSDRFSAERTGGSVSTLTIQRTQQEDSAVYLCASSLAWTAESYTQYFGPGTRLTVL.

V usage is TRBV28 and J usage is TRBJ2-7; D could derive from TRBD1 or TRBD2 (5 bases each). The germline V gene encodes CDR1 MDHEN and CDR2 SYDVKM. CDR3 length: 15 residues. V lost 5 bases to trimming and J lost 3 bases, with 17 bases between them. CDR3 sequence: CASSTESGPFYEQYF. For the CDR3, the DNA is TGTGCCAGCAGTACAGAATCGGGACCCTTCTACGAGCAGTACTTC.

CDR3 protein: CASSPTQGTGGLGYTF. In DNA form, the CDR3 reads TGTGCCAGCAGCCCGACACAAGGGACAGGGGGGCTCGGCTACACCTTC. The rearrangement joins TRBV28 to TRBJ1-2; the match to TRBD1 covers 11 bases. J lost 8 bases, V lost 6 bases, and 14 bases had no gene match. CDR3 length: 16 residues. Germline V CDR1 and CDR2: MDHEN, SYDVKM.

J is TRBJ2-3 and V is TRBV28; 8 bases map to TRBD1. CDR3 length: 15 residues. Germline trimming cut 6 bases from V and 0 bases from J; bases unmatched to any gene: 5. CDR1 MDHEN and CDR2 SYDVKM come from the germline V gene. This CDR3 reads CASSRTGKSTDTQYF. As DNA, the CDR3 is TGTGCCAGCAGCCGGACAGGGAAGAGCACAGATACGCAGTATTTT.

This chain connects TRBV27 to TRBJ1-3; D uncertain. V gave up 3 bases and J gave up 0 bases, with 12 bases separating them. The germline CDR1 and CDR2 sequences are MNHEY and SMNVEV (reference sequence). The CDR3 length is 16 residues. CDR3 amino acids: CASSLGPSLSGNTIYF. CDR3 sequence (DNA): TGTGCCAGCAGTTTGGGTCCCAGCCTCTCTGGAAACACCATATATTTT.

The gene calls are TRBV30 and TRBJ2-3; no reliable D call. Trimming stripped 2 bases from V and 2 bases from J, with 8 bases between. This CDR3 comprises 13 residues. Per the germline V gene, CDR1 is GTSNPN and CDR2 is SVGIG (reference sequence). CDR3 amino acids: CAWSPGVTDTQYF. The CDR3 DNA sequence: TGTGCCTGGAGTCCCGGCGTCACAGATACGCAGTATTTT.

The CDR3 DNA is TGCAGCGTTGCACAACACCTCGGAGGAGAAGCTTTCTTT. Translating it yields CSVAQHLGGEAFF. V gene TRBV29-1 combines with J gene TRBJ1-1; D unresolved. Germline V gene data show CDR1 as SQVTM and CDR2 as ANQGSEA. CDR3 size: 13 residues. The germline V and J ends were trimmed by 4 bases and 8 bases, with 17 bases remaining between them.

The V gene is TRBV18, the J gene TRBJ1-1, with TRBD1 matching over 9 bases. Germline CDR1 reads KGHSH; CDR2 reads LQKENI. The V and J ends lost 4 bases and 12 bases, in that order; junction bases with no gene match: 9. The CDR3 runs 13 residues. The CDR3 region has the DNA TGTGCCAGCTCACAACAGGGACAGGGTAGGACTTTCTTT. This encodes CASSQQGQGRTFF.

The chain recombines TRBV9 with TRBJ2-3; 10 nucleotides match TRBD1. Germline V gives CDR1 SGDLS, CDR2 YYNGEE. V lost 3 bases and J lost 2; bases outside the gene matches: 6. There are 16 residues in the CDR3. In DNA, the CDR3 is TGTGCCAGCAGCGCCTTTGGACAGGGGGTCACAGATACGCAGTATTTT. Translation gives CASSAFGQGVTDTQYF. Full variable domain (rest looked up from reference TRBV9 and TRBJ2-3): DSGVTQTPKHLITATGQRVTLRCSPRSGDLSVYWYQQSLDQGLQFLIQYYNGEERAKGNILERFSAQQFPDLHSELNLSSLELGDSALYFCASSAFGQGVTDTQYFGPGTRLTVL.

The V call is TRBV14, the J call TRBJ2-7, with D perhaps TRBD2 (6 bases). The CDR3 sequence is 15 residues long. Deletions cut 3 bases from V and 0 bases from J, with 12 bases between. The germline V gene has CDR1 SGHDN and CDR2 FVKESK. DNA for the CDR3: TGTGCCAGCAGCCATCAGGGAGGTGGCTCCTACGAGCAGTACTTC. Translated, it gives CASSHQGGGSYEQYF.

The rearrangement joins TRBV5-6 to TRBJ1-4; D is unresolved. Germline CDR1 SGHDT, CDR2 YYEEEE. Trimming took off 5 bases at V and 4 bases at J, with 9 bases between the two ends. CDR3 length equals 13 residues. The CDR3 bases are TGTGCCAGCAGAGCAGGCGGTAATGAAAAACTGTTTTTT. Translation: CASRAGGNEKLFF.

The chain carries TRBV7-7 and TRBJ2-2; D not certain. CDR3 length: 13 amino acids. Trimming removed 4 bases from V and 0 bases from J, with 3 bases in between. The V gene's germline CDR1 is SSHAT and CDR2 FNYEAQ (reference sequence). CDR3 nucleotides: TGTGCCAGCAGCTCCTCGAACACCGGGGAGCTGTTTTTT. It translates to CASSSSNTGELFF.

This chain uses TRBV28 with TRBJ1-5, with 10 bases matching TRBD1. Looked up from germline, CDR1 is MDHEN and CDR2 is SYDVKM. The junction had 10 bases not matched to a gene; V was cut back by 11 bases and J by 3 bases. This CDR3 is 15 amino acids long. As DNA, the CDR3 is TGTGCCTCCAATCGCGGGACAGGGGCCAATCAGCCCCAGCATTTT. It translates to CASNRGTGANQPQHF.

This chain joins TRBV4-1 and TRBJ2-5; the match to TRBD2 covers 7 bases. The CDR3 contains 16 residues. Germline-derived CDR1 and CDR2 are MGHRA and YSYEKL. Losses at the gene ends were 4 bases for V and 5 bases for J; bases not matched to a gene: 13. Here the CDR3 DNA reads TGCGCCAGCAGCCCGGAGCGGGGAGGTCCGGGGGAGACCCAGTACTTC. Protein sequence: CASSPERGGPGETQYF.

Here the CDR3 DNA reads TGTGCCAGCAGCCTTAGCGCGGCCAATGAGCAGTTCTTC. Amino acid sequence: CASSLSAANEQFF. J is TRBJ2-1 and V is TRBV7-9; a possible D gene is TRBD2 (5 bases). CDR1 SEHNR and CDR2 FQNEAQ come from the germline V gene (reference sequence). The ends were cut back, 5 bases at V and 6 bases at J, with 11 bases in the middle. This CDR3 contains 13 residues.

The table lists this clone with a few counts. The J gene is TRBJ2-5, the V gene TRBV30; D is perhaps TRBD2 (6 bases). Trimming took off 0 bases at V and 4 bases at J, with 6 bases between the two ends. Germline CDR1 GTSNPN, CDR2 SVGIG (reference sequence). CDR3 length: 12 residues. CDR3 protein: CAWSVGGETQYF. DNA for the CDR3: TGTGCCTGGAGTGTGGGGGGAGAGACCCAGTACTTC.

The CDR3 sequence: CASSGQGKRYGYTF. The CDR3 nucleotides are TGTGCCAGCAGCGGACAGGGGAAACGGTATGGCTACACCTTC. The V gene is TRBV9, the J gene TRBJ1-2, with 8 bases identical to TRBD1. Germline trimming cut 3 bases from V and 5 bases from J; bases unmatched to any gene: 6. This CDR3 has 14 residues. The germline gives CDR1 SGDLS, CDR2 YYNGEE.

Turning to this clone: The sample holds other DNA sequences that translate to the same CDR3. The CDR3 sequence: CASSQAGTMGQPQHF. DNA of the CDR3: TGTGCCAGCAGCCAAGCCGGGACAATGGGTCAGCCCCAGCATTTT. This chain joins TRBV4-2 and TRBJ1-5, with D tentatively TRBD1 (6 bases). CDR1 and CDR2 (germline): LGHNA, YNFKEQ. CDR3 length: 15 residues. The V and J ends lost 1 base and 6 bases respectively, with 13 bases between them.

J is TRBJ2-6 and V is TRBV25-1; 9 bases map to TRBD1. Trimming at V came to 4 bases and at J to 2 bases, leaving 6 bases not matched to a gene. The CDR3 sequence is 17 residues long. CDR1 and CDR2 (germline): MGHDK, SYGVNS. The CDR3 DNA sequence: TGTGCCAGCAGTGTAACAGGGGGCGAGCCTGGGGCCAACGTCCTGACTTTC. It is translated as CASSVTGGEPGANVLTF.